This T cell receptor beta chain is drawn from a study of blood T cell repertoires in COVID-19. Study as a whole: In each case, the material was cDNA or gDNA derived from T cells, B-cell-depleted T cells, or PBMCs.

The repertoire was sequenced with immunoSEQ multiplex PCR; TCRdb's copy has only in-frame clones and lacks some. The sample consists of about 300,000 clones, under 90% of them appearing once. V was clipped by 0 bases and J by 2 bases; unmatched bases: 8. Germline V lookup: CDR1 LNHNV, CDR2 YYDKDF (reference sequence). The CDR3 length is 17 residues. This study enrolled people aged about 18 to 95 from roughly 22 US geographic areas. Cohort allocation depended upon clinical history that participants reported. This clonotype was sampled from a man aged 25 to 40 who had recovered from COVID-19. V and J are TRBV15 and TRBJ2-3, with TRBD1 matching 7 bases. Sequencing used PBMCs or T cells enriched from blood (not recorded which). The CDR3 DNA reads as TGTGCCACCAGCAGAGATCAGCCGGACAGGTTCACAGATACGCAGTATTTT. As protein: CATSRDQPDRFTDTQYF.